This T cell receptor (beta chain) was identified during a study of T cells in Graves' hyperthyroidism and ophthalmopathy. Across the study: The blood sample was taken at first diagnosis, before treatment began. Findings and caveats of the study: Separating ophthalmopathy from stable hyperthyroidism was achieved by a 13 V-J model.

V shed 5 bases and J 6 bases; nucleotides not matched to a gene: 1. CDR1 and CDR2 (germline): SEHNR, FQNEAQ (reference sequence). The length of the CDR3 is 12 residues. In the case of this clonotype: The target antigen is unknown.

Researchers took RNA transcripts and amplified the TCR beta CDR3 regions from them. RT-PCR in the first round (using the HTBI primer set) targeted the TCR CDR3. Using its own MiXCR run on the multiplex PCR reads, TCRdb lists one record per CDR3 protein. This sample has 490,000 or so distinct CDR3 sequences; roughly 22% occur once, and the top ten carry 45% to 50%. A patient was excluded if there was uncontrolled infection, other autoimmune disease, pregnancy or lactation. Diagnosis rested on symptoms, serum thyroxine and TRAb, thyroid ultrasound, and orbital computed tomography. The clonotype originates from a woman aged 70-85 years with Graves' ophthalmopathy. The sample consisted of blood. This chain joins TRBV7-9 and TRBJ2-5; TRBD1 matches 9 bases. The CDR3 DNA sequence: TGTGCCAGCAGCGACAGGGGGAAGACCCAGTACTTC. Translation: CASSDRGKTQYF. Based on the CDR3 plus reference TRBV7-9 and TRBJ2-5, the full variable domain is DTGVSQNPRHKITKRGQNVTFRCDPISEHNRLYWYRQTLGQGPEFLTYFQNEAQLEKSRLLSDRFSAERPKGSFSTLEIQRTEQGDSAMYLCASSDRGKTQYFGPGTRLLVL.